This paragraph covers one T cell receptor beta chain sequence. The data stem from a study of response to subunit inactivated influenza vaccine. Via MiXCR, TCRdb re-called the RT-PCR reads, giving one row per CDR3 protein. The sample includes approximately 290,000 distinct CDR3 sequences, 22% of them seen just once. Trimming cost V 3 bases and J 8 bases, with 11 bases left between them. This CDR3 has 14 residues. Per germline, CDR1 SGHVS and CDR2 FNYEAQ. Sequenced here: PBMCs from blood, sampled about 20 months after vaccination. The genes are TRBV7-6 and TRBJ1-6, with a tentative D call TRBD1 (6 bases). The clonotype comes from a man between 50 and 69 years old who received an inactivated influenza vaccine. CDR3 in amino acids: CASSLGAWYSPLHF. In DNA form, the CDR3 reads TGTGCCAGCAGCTTGGGGGCATGGTATTCACCCCTCCACTTT.